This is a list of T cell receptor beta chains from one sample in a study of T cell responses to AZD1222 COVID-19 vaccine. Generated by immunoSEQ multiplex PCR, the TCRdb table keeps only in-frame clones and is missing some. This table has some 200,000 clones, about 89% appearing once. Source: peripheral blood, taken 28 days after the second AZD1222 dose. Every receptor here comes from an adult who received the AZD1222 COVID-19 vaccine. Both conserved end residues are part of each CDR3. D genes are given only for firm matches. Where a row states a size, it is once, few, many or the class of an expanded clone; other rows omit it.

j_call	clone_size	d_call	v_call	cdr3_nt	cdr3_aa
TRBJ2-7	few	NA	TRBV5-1	TGCGCCAGCAGCCGTGACAGGAGCTCCTACGAGCAGTACTTC	CASSRDRSSYEQYF
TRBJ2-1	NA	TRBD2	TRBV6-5	TGTGCCAGCAGTTACAGACTAGCGGAATACAATGAGCAGTTCTTC	CASSYRLAEYNEQFF
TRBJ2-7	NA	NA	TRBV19	TGTGCCAGTAGCGCAGGAAGAACCTACGAGCAGTACTTC	CASSAGRTYEQYF
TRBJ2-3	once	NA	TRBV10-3	TGTGCCATCAGCGCCGACTTAGTAACGCAGTATTTT	CAISADLVTQYF
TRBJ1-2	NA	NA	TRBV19	TGTGCCAGTAGGCCGGGACGGCCGATGGGAGGCTACACCTTC	CASRPGRPMGGYTF
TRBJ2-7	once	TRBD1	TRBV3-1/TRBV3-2	TGTGCCAGCAGCCCCTGGACAGGGGCCCCCAGGGGCGAGCAGTACTTC	CASSPWTGAPRGEQYF
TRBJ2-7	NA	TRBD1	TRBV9	TGTGCCAGCAGCGTAGGGGTCAGGGGGTCGTACGAGCAGTACTTC	CASSVGVRGSYEQYF
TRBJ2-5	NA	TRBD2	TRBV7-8	TGTGCCAGCAGCTTAATACGGGGGGTCGAAGAGACCCAGTACTTC	CASSLIRGVEETQYF
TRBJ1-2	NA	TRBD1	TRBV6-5	TGTGCCAGCAGTCGAAGACAGGGAGACTATGGCTACACCTTC	CASSRRQGDYGYTF
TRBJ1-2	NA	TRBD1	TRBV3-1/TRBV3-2	TGTGCCAGCAGCCCCATGGGGGACAGTTATGGCTACACCTTC	CASSPMGDSYGYTF
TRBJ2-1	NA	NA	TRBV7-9	TGTGCCAGCAGCTCGACAGGATACAATGAGCAGTTCTTC	CASSSTGYNEQFF
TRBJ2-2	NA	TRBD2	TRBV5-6	TGTGCCAGCAGCTTAAGGCTAGCGGACTACACCGGGGAGCTGTTTTTT	CASSLRLADYTGELFF
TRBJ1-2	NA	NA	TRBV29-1	TGCAGCGTTGCCGGGGTCGGAGGCTACACCTTC	CSVAGVGGYTF
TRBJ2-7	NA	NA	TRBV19	TGTGCCAGTAGCTACCGGGTCCTGGGCTACGAGCAGTACTTC	CASSYRVLGYEQYF
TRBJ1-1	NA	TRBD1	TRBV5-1	TGCGCCAGCAGCTTGTACAGGGGGAGCGCTGAAGCTTTCTTT	CASSLYRGSAEAFF
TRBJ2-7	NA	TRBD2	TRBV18	TGTGCCAGCTCACCCTTCGCGGGAGGGTCCTCCTACGAGCAGTACTTC	CASSPFAGGSSYEQYF
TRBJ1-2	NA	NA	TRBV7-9	TGTGCCAGCGTGACACTGCCTAACTATGGCTACACCTTC	CASVTLPNYGYTF
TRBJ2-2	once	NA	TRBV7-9	TGTGCCAGCAGTTCGAACTACCGATCCACCGGGGAGCTGTTTTTT	CASSSNYRSTGELFF
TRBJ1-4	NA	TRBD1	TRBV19	TGTGCCAGTAGTGCCGACAGGGTGAATAATGAAAAACTGTTTTTT	CASSADRVNNEKLFF
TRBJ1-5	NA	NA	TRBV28	TGTGCCAGCAGAACAAATCAGGGGCTTAGGGACAATCAGCCCCAGCATTTT	CASRTNQGLRDNQPQHF
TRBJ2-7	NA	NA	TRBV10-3	TGTGCCATCAGTGAGTCCCCCCTGGGTAACGAGCAGTACTTC	CAISESPLGNEQYF
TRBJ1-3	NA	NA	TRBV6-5	TGTGCCAGCAGAGAGCTCACCATATATTTT	CASRELTIYF
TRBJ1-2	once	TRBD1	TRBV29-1	TGCAGCGTGGAGTCCAGGGGGCGCGTTAGCTATGGCTACACCTTC	CSVESRGRVSYGYTF
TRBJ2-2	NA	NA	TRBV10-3	TGTGCCATCAGTGACCAGCCGAACACCGGGGAGCTGTTTTTT	CAISDQPNTGELFF
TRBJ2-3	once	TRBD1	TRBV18	TGTGCCAGCTCACGGGGACAGACGGGCACAGATACGCAGTATTTT	CASSRGQTGTDTQYF
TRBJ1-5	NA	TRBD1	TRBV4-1	TGCGCCAGCAGCCAAGGGGGGACAGGGCTTAGCAATCAGCCCCAGCATTTT	CASSQGGTGLSNQPQHF
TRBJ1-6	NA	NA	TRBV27	TGTGCCAGCAGTTTATATCCCCATGGAAATTCACCCCTCCACTTT	CASSLYPHGNSPLHF
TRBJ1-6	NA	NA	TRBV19	TGTGCCAGTAGTTCCAGACCCCGGACCGGTAATTCACCCCTCCACTTT	CASSSRPRTGNSPLHF
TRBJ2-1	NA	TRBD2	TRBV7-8	TGTGCCAGCAGCTTAGGCCCCAATGGACTAGCGGTTTCAACACGGGAGTTCTTC	CASSLGPNGLAVSTREFF
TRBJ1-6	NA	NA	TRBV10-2	TGCGCCAGCAGCACGTCCCGGGACGGGGCCCTCCACTTT	CASSTSRDGALHF
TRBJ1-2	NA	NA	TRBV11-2	TGTGCCAGCAGCTCCTCACAGGGAGTTTATGGCTACACCTTC	CASSSSQGVYGYTF
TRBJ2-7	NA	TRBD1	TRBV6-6	TGTGCCAGCAGTTACCAGGGACAGGGGTCATACGAGCAGTACTTC	CASSYQGQGSYEQYF
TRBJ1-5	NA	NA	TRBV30	TGTGCCTGGAGTTTCCCTCCTTCGGTAGCCCAGCATTTT	CAWSFPPSVAQHF
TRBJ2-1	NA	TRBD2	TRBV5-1	TGCGCCAGCAGCCTGTACCCTAGCGGGATAATGAATGAGCAGTTCTTC	CASSLYPSGIMNEQFF
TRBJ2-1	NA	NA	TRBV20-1	TGCAGTGCTCTATACTACAATGAGCAGTTCTTC	CSALYYNEQFF
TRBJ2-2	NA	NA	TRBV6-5	TGTGCCAGCAGTTACGGCTTCAGTGCCACCGGGGAGCTGTTTTTT	CASSYGFSATGELFF
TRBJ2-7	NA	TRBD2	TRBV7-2	TGTGCCAGCAGTAACTTCCGGGACTATGCCGAGCAGTACTTC	CASSNFRDYAEQYF
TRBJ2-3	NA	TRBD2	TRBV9	TGTGCCAGCAGCCCCCGGGGTAGCGGGGGTCTCACAGATACGCAGTATTTT	CASSPRGSGGLTDTQYF
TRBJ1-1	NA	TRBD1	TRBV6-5	TGTGCCAGCAGTTACGAGGCAGGGGGCCGGGCTTTCTTT	CASSYEAGGRAFF
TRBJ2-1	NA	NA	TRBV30	TGTGCCTGGACGGTCAGCAATGCCTACAATGAGCAGTTCTTC	CAWTVSNAYNEQFF
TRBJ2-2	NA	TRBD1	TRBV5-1	TGCGCCAGCAGCTGGACAGGGAACACCGGGGAGCTGTTTTTT	CASSWTGNTGELFF
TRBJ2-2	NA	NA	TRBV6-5	TGTGCCAGCACGTTGGGGACGAACACCGGGGAGCTGTTTTTT	CASTLGTNTGELFF
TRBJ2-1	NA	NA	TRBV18	TGTGCCAGCTCACCACCTACGCTGAGAGGGAATGAGCAGTTCTTC	CASSPPTLRGNEQFF
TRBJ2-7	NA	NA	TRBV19	TGTGCCAGTAGCACCCGGGACTCCGAGCAGTACTTC	CASSTRDSEQYF
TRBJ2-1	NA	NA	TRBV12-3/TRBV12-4	TGTGCCAGCATTGTCAGTTCGCGCGATGAGCAGTTCTTC	CASIVSSRDEQFF
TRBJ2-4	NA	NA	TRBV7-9	TGTGCCAGCAGCTTCAGGGGTGAAACCAAAAACATTCAGTACTTC	CASSFRGETKNIQYF
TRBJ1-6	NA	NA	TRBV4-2	TGTGCCAGCAGTCGGGGGAATCTCTATAATTCACCCCTCCACTTT	CASSRGNLYNSPLHF
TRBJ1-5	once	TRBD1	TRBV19	TGTGCCAGTAGTCCCCGGGACAGTCTCCCGCCCCAGCATTTT	CASSPRDSLPPQHF
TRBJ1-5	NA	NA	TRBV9	TGTGCCAGCAGCGTCCGGGAGGTCAATCAGCCCCAGCATTTT	CASSVREVNQPQHF
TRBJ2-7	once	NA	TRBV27	TGTGCCAGCAGAGGGACACTTTCCTACGAGCAGTACTTC	CASRGTLSYEQYF
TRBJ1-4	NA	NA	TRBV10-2	TGCGCCAGCAGGGAGGGAGGGTCCAGTCTGCGAAAACTGTTTTTT	CASREGGSSLRKLFF
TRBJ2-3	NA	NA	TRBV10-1	TGCGCCAGTGAAATAGGGGCCTCTAGCACAGATACGCAGTATTTT	CASEIGASSTDTQYF
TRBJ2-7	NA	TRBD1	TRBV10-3	TGTGCCATCAGTGAGGAGGACAGGGGCCACGAGCAGTACTTC	CAISEEDRGHEQYF